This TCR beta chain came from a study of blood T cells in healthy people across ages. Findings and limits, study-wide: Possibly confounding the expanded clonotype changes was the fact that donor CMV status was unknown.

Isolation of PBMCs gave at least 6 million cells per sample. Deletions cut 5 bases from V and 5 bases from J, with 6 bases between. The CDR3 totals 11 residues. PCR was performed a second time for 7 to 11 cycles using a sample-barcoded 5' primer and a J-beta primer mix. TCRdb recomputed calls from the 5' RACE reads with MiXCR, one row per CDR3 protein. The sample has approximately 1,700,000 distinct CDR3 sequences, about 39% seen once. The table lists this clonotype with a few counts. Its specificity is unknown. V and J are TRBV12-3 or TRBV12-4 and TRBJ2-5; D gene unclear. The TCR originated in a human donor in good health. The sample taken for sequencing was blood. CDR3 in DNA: TGTGCCAGCAGTATTCTGGAGACCCAGTACTTC. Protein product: CASSILETQYF.